This T cell receptor beta chain was sequenced in a study of early T cells in non-severe SARS-CoV-2 infection. Across the study: Unsorted whole-blood RNA was sequenced in bulk, leaving chains unpaired.

The CDR3 consists of 16 residues. Looked up from germline, CDR1 is SGHNT and CDR2 is YYREEE (reference sequence). V was clipped by 5 bases and J by 0 bases, with 17 bases between them. About this clonotype: Its cognate antigen is unknown.

Unique molecular identifiers (one per individual cDNA molecule) were attached. TCRdb processed the 5' RACE reads anew with MiXCR; each CDR3 protein has one entry. The table lists about 77,000 distinct CDR3 sequences, over 9% of them singletons. General study points: Matching against VDJdb likely underestimated virus-specific expansions, favoring anti-spike CD8.

Sequencing input: whole blood. The gene calls are TRBV5-4 and TRBJ1-2; D perhaps matches TRBD1 (5 bases). This receptor was taken from an adult who was a healthcare worker with PCR-confirmed SARS-CoV-2 infection or an uninfected control (not recorded which). In DNA, the CDR3 is TGTGCCAGCAGTCTCCTTACGGGACTATCTAACTATGGCTACACCTTC. Translating it yields CASSLLTGLSNYGYTF.